Below, 14 T cell receptor beta chains from the same sample are listed, as sequenced in a study of regulatory T cells in long-lasting Graves disease. Noted time point: newly diagnosed GD, antithyroid drugs for less than 3 months. Construction of the TCR library relied on RNA isolated from PBMCs. CDR3 regions were amplified by Arm-PCR using iRepertoire HTBI primers to build TCR beta libraries. TCRdb re-derived calls from the multiplex PCR reads in MiXCR, one entry per CDR3 protein. Here the sample spans approximately 310,000 distinct CDR3 sequences, more than 15% being singletons. This sample comprised peripheral blood mononuclear cells (PBMCs), obtained at new diagnosis, from a patient treated with antithyroid drugs. The receptors stem from a female donor with Graves disease.

For this clonotype: The likely explanation is a read error, given a far larger clone one base away. This chain joins TRBV28 and TRBJ1-1; D possibly corresponds to TRBD1 (6 bases). Germline assignment: CDR1 MDHEN and CDR2 SYDVKM. The CDR3 runs 14 residues. Trimming shortened V by 6 bases and J by 4 bases, and 15 bases separated the two germline ends. This CDR3 is CASRRGASSTEAFF. CDR3 nucleotides: TGTGCCAGCAGGCGGGGGGCATCAAGCACTGAAGCTTTCTTT.

This clonotype was seen a handful of times. The V gene is TRBV29-1, the J gene TRBJ1-1; the D gene is possibly TRBD1 (5 bases). This CDR3 is 18 amino acids long. Germline V CDR1 and CDR2: SQVTM, ANQGSEA. V dropped 2 bases and J dropped 1 base, with 23 bases sitting between them. CDR3 sequence reads: CSVELWRRDLRGNTEAFF. The CDR3 region has the DNA TGCAGCGTTGAACTCTGGCGCCGAGACCTGAGGGGGAACACTGAAGCTTTCTTT.

A note on this clonotype: A read error is possible here, since a much larger clone lies one base away. The V and J genes are TRBV28 and TRBJ2-1; possible D gene TRBD2, 5 bases. The V and J ends lost 8 bases and 0 bases respectively, with 11 bases between them. Germline CDR1 MDHEN, CDR2 SYDVKM. The CDR3 spans 14 residues. This CDR3 is CASRQRNSYNEQFF. CDR3 bases: TGTGCCAGCCGTCAGCGGAACTCCTACAATGAGCAGTTCTTC.

This clonotype was picked up many times. This chain links TRBV18 with TRBJ1-2; D unresolved. This CDR3 has 13 residues. Per the germline V gene, CDR1 is KGHSH and CDR2 is LQKENI. V lost 6 bases and J lost 0, with 8 bases in between. The CDR3 here is CASSVEANYGYTF. Written as DNA, the CDR3 is TGTGCCAGCTCGGTCGAAGCTAACTATGGCTACACCTTC.

This clonotype was seen many times. The chain uses TRBV19 and TRBJ1-1, with 7 bases that match TRBD1. CDR3 size: 13 residues. V was pared by 7 bases and J by 3 bases, with 5 bases of the junction left unmatched. CDR1 and CDR2 from the germline V gene are LNHDA and SQIVND (reference sequence). CDR3 bases: TGTGCCAGTAAACACAGGGGAGACACTGAAGCTTTCTTT. Its translation is CASKHRGDTEAFF.

The genes are TRBV29-1 and TRBJ1-1; perhaps TRBD1 as D (5 bases). Germline V gene lookup returns CDR1 SQVTM and CDR2 ANQGSEA. The V end lost 0 bases, the J end lost 5 bases, and 13 bases lay between the germline ends. This CDR3 is 14 amino acids long. Written as DNA, the CDR3 is TGCAGCGTTGAAGACTTTGGGGGGGTAACTGAAGCTTTCTTT. Protein product: CSVEDFGGVTEAFF.

Ten or more counts support this clonotype. The chain carries TRBV19 and TRBJ2-1, with 7 bases fitting TRBD2. Germline V gives CDR1 LNHDA, CDR2 SQIVND (reference sequence). The CDR3 covers 14 residues. V was clipped by 5 bases and J by 4 bases; unmatched bases: 5. CDR3 bases: TGTGCCAGTAGTTCGCGGGGGAGATACAATGAGCAGTTCTTC. Translated: CASSSRGRYNEQFF.

This clonotype occurred many times. V gene TRBV20-1 combines with J gene TRBJ2-5; no reliable D call. The CDR3 extends over 14 amino acids. Trimming removed 0 bases from V and 5 bases from J, with 13 bases in between. The germline V gene has CDR1 DFQATT and CDR2 SNEGSKA (reference sequence). This chain's CDR3 is CSAREEGSQETQYF. DNA for the CDR3: TGCAGTGCTAGAGAAGAAGGTAGCCAGGAGACCCAGTACTTC.

This clonotype appeared many times. J is TRBJ2-7 and V is TRBV2; D may be TRBD2 (6 bases). Germline V gene sequence: CDR1 SNHLY, CDR2 FYNNEI. V lost 7 bases and J lost 1, with 26 bases in between. CDR3 size: 18 residues. The CDR3 DNA reads TGTGCCAGCAACATTGGCTGGTCCGGGACCGGAGGGTCCTACGAGCAGTACTTC. It translates to CASNIGWSGTGGSYEQYF.

At least ten counts were recorded for this clonotype. CDR3 residues: CASSETGLRYEQYF. As DNA, the CDR3 is TGTGCCAGCAGCGAGACGGGACTACGCTACGAGCAGTACTTC. V usage is TRBV7-2 and J usage is TRBJ2-7; 7 bases map to TRBD2. V was clipped by 5 bases and J by 3 bases; unmatched bases: 7. Germline V gives CDR1 SGHTA, CDR2 FQGNSA. The CDR3 runs 14 residues.

The chain joins TRBV28 to TRBJ2-7, with a tentative D call TRBD1 (6 bases). Germline assignment: CDR1 MDHEN and CDR2 SYDVKM. The V and J ends lost 4 bases and 1 base respectively, with 20 bases between them. The CDR3 totals 17 residues. CDR3 nucleotide sequence: TGTGCCAGCAGTTCAAATTTGGACAGCGAAGTTTCCTACGAGCAGTACTTC. Translated: CASSSNLDSEVSYEQYF.

Many counts were recorded for this clonotype. CDR3 DNA: TGTGCCAGCAGCCTTAGGACACCGCAAGAGACCCAGTACTTC. This sequence encodes CASSLRTPQETQYF. This rearrangement joins TRBV12-3 or TRBV12-4 to TRBJ2-5; a possible D gene is TRBD1 (5 bases). V was cut by 6 bases and J by 2 bases, with 13 bases left in between. This CDR3 spans 14 amino acids.

This clonotype was seen at least ten times. The chain uses TRBV15 and TRBJ2-2, with 7 bases lining up with TRBD2. The CDR3 covers 13 residues. V trimming: 4 bases; J trimming: 8 bases; junction bases outside the gene matches: 4. Germline assignment: CDR1 LNHNV and CDR2 YYDKDF (reference sequence). This CDR3 is CATSISGGGELFF. The CDR3 DNA sequence: TGTGCCACCAGCATCTCGGGGGGTGGGGAGCTGTTTTTT.

The sample holds many counts of this clonotype. This chain links TRBV14 with TRBJ2-5, with D possibly being TRBD2 (6 bases). Germline values: CDR1 SGHDN, CDR2 FVKESK. V lost 6 bases to trimming and J lost 4 bases, with 15 bases between them. The CDR3 contains 14 residues. The CDR3 sequence: CASSSPGGPETQYF. The CDR3 DNA reads as TGTGCCAGCAGTTCCCCTGGAGGGCCAGAGACCCAGTACTTC. The variable domain in full, completed from reference TRBV14 and TRBJ2-5, reads EAGVTQFPSHSVIEKGQTVTLRCDPISGHDNLYWYRRVMGKEIKFLLHFVKESKQDESGMPNNRFLAERTGGTYSTLKVQPAELEDSGVYFCASSSPGGPETQYFGPGTRLLVL.